This TCR beta chain was sequenced in a study of blood T cell repertoires in COVID-19. Study summary: Sources were T cells, B-cell-depleted T cells, or PBMCs; the material itself was cDNA or gDNA.

Germline CDR1 reads MNHNY; CDR2 reads SVGAGI (reference sequence). Trimming removed 0 bases at V and 10 bases at J, with 13 bases between. The CDR3 runs 14 residues. This table comes from immunoSEQ multiplex PCR, and its TCRdb copy is limited to in-frame clones, with some not included. Of 200,000 to 250,000 clones listed, 70% to 90% are singletons. Sequences were obtained from peripheral blood. The receptor's source is a man between 45 and 60 years old with COVID-19, enrolled during active disease. The genes are TRBV6-6 and TRBJ2-1, with D hard to call. The CDR3 bases are TGTGCCAGCAGTTACTCGATTCTGAGCAACGAGCAGTTCTTC. It translates to CASSYSILSNEQFF.